This passage covers 25 T cell receptor beta chains from one sample sequenced in a study of PD-L1 blockade in urothelial cancer. The protocol was immunoSEQ multiplex PCR, while the TCRdb copy is restricted to in-frame clones and leaves out a portion. The table records 90,000 to 120,000 clones, approximately 85% of them present only once. Sequenced material: PBMCs, taken around atezolizumab (anti-PD-L1) treatment. Every receptor here comes from a man aged 50 to 60 with urothelial cancer.

The chain carries TRBV27 and TRBJ2-7, with D maybe TRBD1 (5 bases). Trimming left V 7 bases short and J 7 bases short, with 26 bases between. The CDR3 has 16 residues. The germline V gene has CDR1 MNHEY and CDR2 SMNVEV (reference sequence). The CDR3 DNA follows: TGTGCCAGCACCCCTTTCTTTATAGGGGCCCCAGGGGAGCAGTACTTC. As protein: CASTPFFIGAPGEQYF.

This chain connects TRBV30 to TRBJ2-3; D remains ambiguous. V lost 6 bases and J 3 bases, leaving 10 bases between the germline ends. The CDR3 length is 12 residues. Germline loops: CDR1 GTSNPN, CDR2 SVGIG (reference sequence). CDR3 sequence (DNA): TGTGCCTGTGGCGGAAATACAGATACGCAGTATTTT. Protein product: CACGGNTDTQYF.

The rearrangement links TRBV4-1 to TRBJ1-1; TRBD1 is a possible D gene (5 bases). The germline V and J ends were trimmed by 0 bases and 0 bases, with 17 bases remaining between them. The germline V gene has CDR1 MGHRA and CDR2 YSYEKL. CDR3 length: 18 residues. This CDR3 reads CASSQDSLSGKVNTEAFF. DNA of the CDR3: TGCGCCAGCAGCCAAGATTCCCTCTCAGGGAAGGTGAACACTGAAGCTTTCTTT.

The chain uses TRBV18 and TRBJ2-2; D remains ambiguous. CDR3 length: 16 residues. Trimming left V 3 bases short and J 0 bases short, with 11 bases between. Germline assignment: CDR1 KGHSH and CDR2 LQKENI. The chain's CDR3 is CASSPPGIANTGELFF. DNA for the CDR3: TGTGCCAGCTCACCCCCGGGTATAGCGAACACCGGGGAGCTGTTTTTT.

V usage is TRBV7-6 and J usage is TRBJ2-3; 8 bases line up with TRBD2. Germline V gives CDR1 SGHVS, CDR2 FNYEAQ. Unmatched junction bases numbered 6, after V lost 1 base and J lost 0 bases. The CDR3 has 17 residues. CDR3 coding DNA: TGTGCCAGCAGCTTAGGGCTGAGCGGGAGTAGCACAGATACGCAGTATTTT. It is translated as CASSLGLSGSSTDTQYF.

The chain has TRBV27 and TRBJ1-6, with D possibly being TRBD1 (6 bases). Trimming removed 5 bases from V and 2 bases from J, with 13 bases in between. Germline lookup yields CDR1 MNHEY and CDR2 SMNVEV (reference sequence). The length of the CDR3 is 16 residues. In nucleotides, the CDR3 is TGTGCCAGCAGTCCGTACGGACAGACCTATAATTCACCCCTCCACTTT. It yields the protein CASSPYGQTYNSPLHF.

The rearrangement links TRBV5-1 to TRBJ1-6, with 8 bases identical to TRBD1. In germline, CDR1 is SGHRS, CDR2 YFSETQ. The CDR3 spans 14 residues. Trimming took 6 bases from V and 7 from J; bases not matched to a gene: 6. CDR3 coding DNA: TGCGCCAGCAACTACGGGACAGGAAATTCACCCCTCCACTTT. Protein: CASNYGTGNSPLHF.

Comments on this clone: At one boundary the junction diverges from the germline segment, which might be a read error. The chain employs TRBV28 and TRBJ2-7, with 9 nucleotides matching TRBD1. The germline V gene has CDR1 MDHEN and CDR2 SYDVKM. The length of the CDR3 is 18 residues. The CDR3 DNA is TGTGCCAGCACCCCCTCCCGTTGGGACAGGGCACCTTCCTGCGAGCAGTACTTC. This gives the protein CASTPSRWDRAPSCEQYF.

The chain couples TRBV6-5 to TRBJ1-1; 7 positions match TRBD1. J gave up 4 bases and V 0 bases, and 5 bases lay outside the gene matches. CDR3 size: 15 residues. Germline values: CDR1 MNHEY, CDR2 SVGAGI. CDR3 DNA: TGTGCCAGCAGTTACTCGACAGGGATGATCACTGAAGCTTTCTTT. Translation: CASSYSTGMITEAFF.

The CDR3 DNA is TGTGCCAGCAGCTCGGCGATCGGGTATGGCGGGGAGCTGTTTTTT. It translates to CASSSAIGYGGELFF. The V and J genes are TRBV7-2 and TRBJ2-2; D gene uncertain. CDR1 is SGHTA and CDR2 is FQGNSA in the germline V gene. The CDR3 totals 15 residues. V was shortened by 4 bases and J by 7 bases, with 16 bases between the two germline ends.

V and J are TRBV18 and TRBJ1-1, with D tentatively TRBD1 (5 bases). The CDR3 spans 14 residues. Between the trimmed V and J ends, which lost 2 bases and 0 bases, there was a span of 7 bases. From germline, CDR1 is KGHSH and CDR2 LQKENI. In nucleotides, the CDR3 is TGTGCCAGCTCACCAACGACAGTGAACACTGAAGCTTTCTTT. Amino acids: CASSPTTVNTEAFF.

In its sample, this clone was seen a few times. Other DNA variants within this sample encode the same CDR3. The chain couples TRBV11-2 to TRBJ1-6; 11 bases align to TRBD1. CDR3 size: 15 residues. Germline V gene lookup returns CDR1 SGHAT and CDR2 FQNNGV. Trimming took 5 bases from V and 8 from J; bases not matched to a gene: 5. The CDR3 loop reads CASSLVGQGDSPLHF. As DNA, the CDR3 is TGTGCCAGCAGCCTAGTGGGACAGGGGGATTCACCCCTCCACTTT.

V gene TRBV19 combines with J gene TRBJ2-1; 7 nucleotides agree with TRBD2. The CDR3 runs 15 residues. J was trimmed by 7 bases and V by 8 bases; bases with no gene match: 14. The germline V gene encodes CDR1 LNHDA and CDR2 SQIVND (reference sequence). CDR3 in DNA: TGTGCCAGTGATCCGTATGCGGGAGCGCGGAATGAGCAGTTCTTC. Translated: CASDPYAGARNEQFF.

The rearrangement joins TRBV2 to TRBJ2-1; TRBD2 matches 7 bases. Per the germline V gene, CDR1 is SNHLY and CDR2 is FYNNEI. This CDR3 region has 17 residues. V dropped 5 bases and J dropped 7; count of bases not matched to a gene: 17. The DNA for the CDR3 is TGTGCCAGCAGTCCTCGATTGGGGGGGATATCGAAAAATGAGCAGTTCTTC. Amino acids: CASSPRLGGISKNEQFF.

The chain couples TRBV7-9 to TRBJ1-1, with TRBD1 matching over 8 bases. The CDR3 length is 14 residues. Trimming took 8 bases from V and 1 from J; bases not matched to a gene: 6. Germline V gene data show CDR1 as SEHNR and CDR2 as FQNEAQ (reference sequence). This CDR3 reads CASGAGTGNTEAFF. The CDR3 DNA reads as TGTGCCAGCGGTGCCGGGACAGGGAACACTGAAGCTTTCTTT.

The chain is built from TRBV7-3 and TRBJ2-1; maybe TRBD2 (6 bases). The CDR3 extends over 15 amino acids. V was pared by 5 bases and J by 7 bases, with 18 bases between. Looked up from germline, CDR1 is SGHTA and CDR2 is FQGTGA. This CDR3 is CASSKEGLPGNEQFF. The CDR3 nucleotides read TGTGCCAGCAGCAAGGAGGGCCTTCCGGGGAATGAGCAGTTCTTC.

This chain uses TRBV5-4 with TRBJ2-1; D unclear. V shed 6 bases and J shed 3 bases, with 16 bases lying between them. Germline values: CDR1 SGHNT, CDR2 YYREEE (reference sequence). The CDR3 has 15 residues. CDR3 sequence (DNA): TGTGCCAGCACCGGGTCTACGAACAACTACAATGAGCAGTTCTTC. This sequence encodes CASTGSTNNYNEQFF.

This clone was picked up a small number of times. This chain connects TRBV28 to TRBJ2-7, with 10 bases lining up with TRBD2. The CDR3 consists of 16 residues. V dropped 5 bases and J dropped 1; count of bases not matched to a gene: 8. Germline CDR1 and CDR2: MDHEN and SYDVKM. CDR3 bases: TGTGCCAGCAGTCCCCGGAGCGGGAGGGCGTCCTACGAGCAGTACTTC. It is translated as CASSPRSGRASYEQYF.

The genes are TRBV7-2 and TRBJ1-4, with D unclear. From germline, CDR1 is SGHTA and CDR2 FQGNSA. This CDR3 spans 16 amino acids. Trimming took 1 base from V and 4 from J, leaving 13 bases between them. CDR3 sequence: CASSLVGGELNEKLFF. In DNA, the CDR3 is TGTGCCAGCAGCTTAGTTGGCGGGGAACTTAATGAAAAACTGTTTTTT.

The V gene is TRBV2, the J gene TRBJ2-3; D unresolved. The CDR3 is made up of 12 amino acids. Germline CDR1 and CDR2: SNHLY and FYNNEI. With 2 bases removed from V and 5 bases from J, the gap between germline ends came to 5 bases. The DNA of the CDR3 is TGTGCCAGCAGTGAAAGCCGAGATACGCAGTATTTT. Translation: CASSESRDTQYF.

The chain employs TRBV5-1 and TRBJ2-5, with 16 bases matching TRBD2. The germline V gene encodes CDR1 SGHRS and CDR2 YFSETQ. V lost 4 bases, J lost 5 bases, and 8 bases stayed unmatched. This CDR3 is 17 amino acids long. Here the CDR3 DNA reads TGCGCCAGCAGCCAGGGACTAGCGGGAGGGCCTGTTGAGACCCAGTACTTC. It is translated as CASSQGLAGGPVETQYF.

V usage is TRBV7-9 and J usage is TRBJ1-3; TRBD1 is a possible D gene (5 bases). V lost 5 bases and J lost 3, with 8 bases in between. This CDR3 has 13 residues. Germline V gene data show CDR1 as SEHNR and CDR2 as FQNEAQ (reference sequence). The CDR3, as DNA: TGTGCCAGCAGCGGTCAGGGTGGAAACACCATATATTTT. This sequence encodes CASSGQGGNTIYF.

This clone has just a few counts. The rearrangement joins TRBV19 to TRBJ1-2; D is ambiguous. Trimming left V 0 bases short and J 6 bases short, with 11 bases between. Germline lookup yields CDR1 LNHDA and CDR2 SQIVND (reference sequence). This CDR3 is built from 14 residues. This CDR3 is CASSIEGLGNGYTF. CDR3 in DNA: TGTGCCAGTAGTATAGAGGGCTTGGGTAATGGCTACACCTTC.

This chain uses TRBV6-5 with TRBJ2-7, with a tentative D call TRBD2 (7 bases). Germline CDR1 is MNHEY and CDR2 is SVGAGI. Trimming took off 6 bases at V and 7 bases at J, with 13 bases between the two ends. CDR3 length equals 12 residues. CDR3 amino acids: CASSNEGGEQYF. In DNA form, the CDR3 reads TGTGCCAGCAGCAATGAGGGGGGGGAGCAGTACTTC.

The rearrangement joins TRBV7-9 to TRBJ1-1, with a tentative D call TRBD1 (6 bases). The CDR3 loop spans 13 amino acids. CDR1 is SEHNR and CDR2 is FQNEAQ in the germline V gene (reference sequence). V was trimmed by 5 bases and J by 7 bases, leaving 14 bases between them. DNA of the CDR3: TGTGCCAGCAGCCTACAGGGATATGGTGAAGCTTTCTTT. Amino acids: CASSLQGYGEAFF.